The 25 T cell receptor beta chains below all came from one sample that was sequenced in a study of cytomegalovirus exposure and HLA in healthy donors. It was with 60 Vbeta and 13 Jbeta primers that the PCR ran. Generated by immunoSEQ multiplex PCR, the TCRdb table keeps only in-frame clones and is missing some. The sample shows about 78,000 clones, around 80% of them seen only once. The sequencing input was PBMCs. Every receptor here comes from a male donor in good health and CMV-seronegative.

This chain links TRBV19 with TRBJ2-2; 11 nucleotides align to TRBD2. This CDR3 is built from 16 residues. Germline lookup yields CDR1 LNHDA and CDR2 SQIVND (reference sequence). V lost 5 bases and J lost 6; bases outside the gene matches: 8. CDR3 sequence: CASSVLAGALAGELFF. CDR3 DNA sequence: TGTGCCAGTAGTGTACTAGCGGGGGCACTCGCCGGGGAGCTGTTTTTT.

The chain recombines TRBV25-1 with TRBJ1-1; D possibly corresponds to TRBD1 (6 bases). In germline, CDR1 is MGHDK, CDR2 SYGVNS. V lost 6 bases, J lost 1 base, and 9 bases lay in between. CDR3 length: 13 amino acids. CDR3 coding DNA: TGTGCCAGCAGCTCGGACAGGAACACTGAAGCTTTCTTT. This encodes CASSSDRNTEAFF.

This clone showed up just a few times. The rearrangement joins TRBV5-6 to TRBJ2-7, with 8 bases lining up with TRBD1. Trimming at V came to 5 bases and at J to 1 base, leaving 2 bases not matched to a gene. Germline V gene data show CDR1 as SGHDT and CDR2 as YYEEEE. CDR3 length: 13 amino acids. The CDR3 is CASSWTGSYEQYF. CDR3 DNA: TGTGCCAGCAGTTGGACAGGGTCCTACGAGCAGTACTTC.

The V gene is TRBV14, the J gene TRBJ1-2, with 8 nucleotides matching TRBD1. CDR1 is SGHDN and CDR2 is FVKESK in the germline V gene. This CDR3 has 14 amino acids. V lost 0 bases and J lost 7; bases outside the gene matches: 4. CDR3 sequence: CASSQDRGRGGYTF. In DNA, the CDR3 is TGTGCCAGCAGCCAAGACAGGGGGCGCGGTGGCTACACCTTC.

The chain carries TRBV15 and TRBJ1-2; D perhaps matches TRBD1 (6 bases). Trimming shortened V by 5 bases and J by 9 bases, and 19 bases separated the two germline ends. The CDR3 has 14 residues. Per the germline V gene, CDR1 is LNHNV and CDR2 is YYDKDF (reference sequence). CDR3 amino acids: CATSSPGQVIRYTF. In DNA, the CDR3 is TGTGCCACCAGCTCACCGGGACAAGTTATCCGCTACACCTTC.

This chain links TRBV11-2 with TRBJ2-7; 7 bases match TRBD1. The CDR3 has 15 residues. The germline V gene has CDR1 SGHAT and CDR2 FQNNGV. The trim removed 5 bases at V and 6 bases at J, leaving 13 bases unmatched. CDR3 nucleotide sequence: TGTGCCAGCAGCGTGGGCAGGGGGATCGGTGGCGAGCAGTACTTC. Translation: CASSVGRGIGGEQYF.

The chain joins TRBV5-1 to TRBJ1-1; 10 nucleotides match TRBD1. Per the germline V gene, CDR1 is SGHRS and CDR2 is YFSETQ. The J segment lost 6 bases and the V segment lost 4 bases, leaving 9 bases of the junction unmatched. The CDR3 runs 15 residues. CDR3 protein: CASSVGPGQGAEAFF. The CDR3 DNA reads TGCGCCAGCAGCGTAGGACCTGGACAGGGGGCTGAAGCTTTCTTT.

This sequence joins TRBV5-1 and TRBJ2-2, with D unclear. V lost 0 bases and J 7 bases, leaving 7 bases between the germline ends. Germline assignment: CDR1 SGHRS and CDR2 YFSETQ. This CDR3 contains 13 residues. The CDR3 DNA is TGCGCCAGCAGCTTGGCCACGGGCGGGGAGCTGTTTTTT. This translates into CASSLATGGELFF.

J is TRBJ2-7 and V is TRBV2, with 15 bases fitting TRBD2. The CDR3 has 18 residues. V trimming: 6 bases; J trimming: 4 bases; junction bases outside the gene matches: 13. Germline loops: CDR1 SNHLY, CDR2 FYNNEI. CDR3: CASRSHPGLAGGIYEQYF. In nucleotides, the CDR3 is TGTGCCAGCAGGAGCCACCCGGGACTAGCGGGGGGCATATACGAGCAGTACTTC.

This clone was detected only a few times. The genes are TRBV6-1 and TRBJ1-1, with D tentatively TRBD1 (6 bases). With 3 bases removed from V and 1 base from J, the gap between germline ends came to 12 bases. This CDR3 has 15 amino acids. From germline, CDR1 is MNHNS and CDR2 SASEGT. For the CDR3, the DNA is TGTGCCAGCAGTGAGGGACATGTTTCGAACACTGAAGCTTTCTTT. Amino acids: CASSEGHVSNTEAFF.

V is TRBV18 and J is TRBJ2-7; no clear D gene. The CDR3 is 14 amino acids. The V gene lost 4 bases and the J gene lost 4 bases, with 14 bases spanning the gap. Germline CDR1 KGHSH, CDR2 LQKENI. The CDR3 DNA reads TGTGCCAGCTCACTCGCGGCAAATTCGTACGAGCAGTACTTC. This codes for CASSLAANSYEQYF.

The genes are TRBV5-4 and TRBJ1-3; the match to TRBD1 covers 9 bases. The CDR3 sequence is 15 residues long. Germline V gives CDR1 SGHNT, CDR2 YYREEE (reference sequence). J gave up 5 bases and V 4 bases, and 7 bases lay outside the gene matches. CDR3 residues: CASSTSGTGRNTIYF. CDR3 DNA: TGTGCCAGCAGCACATCCGGGACAGGGAGAAACACCATATATTTT.

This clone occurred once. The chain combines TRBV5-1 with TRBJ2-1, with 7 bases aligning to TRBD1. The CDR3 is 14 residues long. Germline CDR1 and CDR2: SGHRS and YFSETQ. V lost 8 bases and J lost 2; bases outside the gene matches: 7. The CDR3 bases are TGCGCCAGTCGAGGGACAGATACCTACAATGAGCAGTTCTTC. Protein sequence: CASRGTDTYNEQFF.

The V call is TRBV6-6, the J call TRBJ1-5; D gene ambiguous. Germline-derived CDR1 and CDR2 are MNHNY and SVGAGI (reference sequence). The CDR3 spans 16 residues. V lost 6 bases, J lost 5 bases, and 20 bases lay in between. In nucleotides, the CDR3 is TGTGCCAGCAGCCACGCCCCCCGGGTTTGGGATCAGCCCCAGCATTTT. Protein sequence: CASSHAPRVWDQPQHF.

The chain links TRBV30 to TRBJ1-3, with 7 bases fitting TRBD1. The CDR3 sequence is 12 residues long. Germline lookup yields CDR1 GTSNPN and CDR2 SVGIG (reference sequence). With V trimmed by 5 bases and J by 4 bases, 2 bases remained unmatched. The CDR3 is CAWGTVGNTIYF. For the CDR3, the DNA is TGTGCCTGGGGGACAGTCGGAAACACCATATATTTT.

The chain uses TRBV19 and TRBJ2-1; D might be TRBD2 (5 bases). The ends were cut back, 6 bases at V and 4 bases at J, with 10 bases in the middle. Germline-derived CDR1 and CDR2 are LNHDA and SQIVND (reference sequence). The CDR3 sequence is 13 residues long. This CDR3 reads CASRPSGYNEQFF. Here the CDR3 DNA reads TGTGCCAGTAGACCCTCGGGGTACAATGAGCAGTTCTTC.

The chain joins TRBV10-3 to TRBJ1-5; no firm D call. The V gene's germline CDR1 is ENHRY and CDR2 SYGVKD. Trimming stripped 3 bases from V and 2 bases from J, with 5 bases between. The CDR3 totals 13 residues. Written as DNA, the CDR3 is TGTGCCATCAGTGACGCGCGCAATCAGCCCCAGCATTTT. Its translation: CAISDARNQPQHF.

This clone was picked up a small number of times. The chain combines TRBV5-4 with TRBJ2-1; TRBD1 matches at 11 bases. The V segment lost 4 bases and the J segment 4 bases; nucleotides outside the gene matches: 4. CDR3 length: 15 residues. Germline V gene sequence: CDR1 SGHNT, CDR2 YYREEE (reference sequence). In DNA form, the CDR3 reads TGTGCCAGCAGCGAGGGGACAGGGGGGTACAATGAGCAGTTCTTC. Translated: CASSEGTGGYNEQFF.

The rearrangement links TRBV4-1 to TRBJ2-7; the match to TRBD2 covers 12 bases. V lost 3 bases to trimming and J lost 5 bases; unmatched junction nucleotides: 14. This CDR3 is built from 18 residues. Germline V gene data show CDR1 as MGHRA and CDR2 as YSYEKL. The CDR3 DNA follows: TGCGCCAGCAGCCAGGCCGGGCTAGCGGGAGGGTCGATCCACGAGCAGTACTTC. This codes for CASSQAGLAGGSIHEQYF.

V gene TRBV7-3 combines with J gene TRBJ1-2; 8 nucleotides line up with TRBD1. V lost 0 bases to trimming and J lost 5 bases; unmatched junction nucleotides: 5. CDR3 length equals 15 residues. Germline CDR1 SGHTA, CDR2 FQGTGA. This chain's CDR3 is CASSLTGTGDYGYTF. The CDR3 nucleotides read TGTGCCAGCAGCTTAACTGGGACAGGTGATTATGGCTACACCTTC.

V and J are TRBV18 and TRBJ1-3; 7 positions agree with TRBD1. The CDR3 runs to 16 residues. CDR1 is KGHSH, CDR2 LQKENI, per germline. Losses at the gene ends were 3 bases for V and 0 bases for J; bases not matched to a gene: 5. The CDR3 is CASSPGQSFSGNTIYF. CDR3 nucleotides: TGTGCCAGCTCACCGGGACAGAGCTTCTCTGGAAACACCATATATTTT.

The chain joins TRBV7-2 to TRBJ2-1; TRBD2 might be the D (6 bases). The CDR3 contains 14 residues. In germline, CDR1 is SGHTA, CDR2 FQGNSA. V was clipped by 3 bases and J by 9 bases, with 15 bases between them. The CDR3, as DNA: TGTGCCAGCAGCTTGACTAGGGGTCGCGGTGAGCAGTTCTTC. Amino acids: CASSLTRGRGEQFF.

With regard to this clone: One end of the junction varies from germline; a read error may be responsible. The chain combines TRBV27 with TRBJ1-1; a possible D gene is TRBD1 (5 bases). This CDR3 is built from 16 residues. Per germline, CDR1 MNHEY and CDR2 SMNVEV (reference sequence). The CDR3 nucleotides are TGTGCCAGCAGTTTTTTGGGGCCCAGCTGGAACCCTGAAGCTTTCTTT. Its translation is CASSFLGPSWNPEAFF.

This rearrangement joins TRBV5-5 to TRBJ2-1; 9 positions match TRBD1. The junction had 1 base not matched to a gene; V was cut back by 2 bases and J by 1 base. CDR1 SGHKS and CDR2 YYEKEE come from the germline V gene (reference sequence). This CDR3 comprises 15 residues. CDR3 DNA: TGTGCCAGCAGCTTAGGGACAGGGTCCTACAATGAGCAGTTCTTC. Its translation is CASSLGTGSYNEQFF.

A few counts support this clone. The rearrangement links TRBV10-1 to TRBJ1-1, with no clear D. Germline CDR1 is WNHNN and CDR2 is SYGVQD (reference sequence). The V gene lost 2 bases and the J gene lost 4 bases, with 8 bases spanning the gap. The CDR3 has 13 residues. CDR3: CASSEEAGTEAFF. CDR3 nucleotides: TGCGCCAGCAGTGAGGAGGCTGGCACTGAAGCTTTCTTT.